The entry that follows covers one T cell receptor beta chain sequence. Its antigen is as yet unknown. This sample was included in a study of neoadjuvant nivolumab and ipilimumab in lung cancer. Study details: Nivolumab 3 mg/kg was given days 1, 15 and 29, plus ipilimumab 1 mg/kg day 1 in combination. Findings and limits, study-wide: From pretherapy to surgery, tumor richness and clonality rose with dual therapy. Resected-tumor TCR richness correlated positively with pretherapy blood richness.

V was trimmed by 0 bases and J by 3 bases, leaving 1 base between them. There are 12 residues in the CDR3. Per the germline V gene, CDR1 is SGHVS and CDR2 is FNYEAQ. The assay was immunoSEQ multiplex PCR, and TCRdb's table has in-frame clones only and misses some. The sample holds 30,000 to 35,000 clones, roughly nine tenths seen once. The starting material was peripheral blood, obtained after neoadjuvant nivolumab, alone or with ipilimumab, at or shortly before surgery. This TCR came from an adult with non-small cell lung cancer. The chain uses TRBV7-6 and TRBJ2-3; no firm D call. CDR3 residues: CASSLATDTQYF. The CDR3 DNA is TGTGCCAGCAGCTTAGCGACAGATACGCAGTATTTT.